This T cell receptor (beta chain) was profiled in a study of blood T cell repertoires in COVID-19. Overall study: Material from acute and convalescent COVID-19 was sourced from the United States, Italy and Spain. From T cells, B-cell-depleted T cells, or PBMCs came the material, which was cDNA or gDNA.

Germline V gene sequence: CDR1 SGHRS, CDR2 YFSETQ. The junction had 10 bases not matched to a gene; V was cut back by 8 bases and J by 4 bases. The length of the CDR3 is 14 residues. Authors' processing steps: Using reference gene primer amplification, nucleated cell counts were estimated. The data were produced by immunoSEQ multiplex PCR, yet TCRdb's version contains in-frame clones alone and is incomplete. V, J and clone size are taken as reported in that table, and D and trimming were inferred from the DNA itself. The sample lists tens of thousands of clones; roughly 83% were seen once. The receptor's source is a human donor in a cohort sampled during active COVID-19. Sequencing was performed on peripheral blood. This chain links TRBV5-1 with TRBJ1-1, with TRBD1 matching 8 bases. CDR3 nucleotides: TGCGCCAGTTCCCCAGGGGGCGCTGGCACTGAAGCTTTCTTT. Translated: CASSPGGAGTEAFF. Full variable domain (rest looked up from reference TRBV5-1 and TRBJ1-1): KAGVTQTPRYLIKTRGQQVTLSCSPISGHRSVSWYQQTPGQGLQFLFEYFSETQRNKGNFPGRFSGRQFSNSRSEMNVSTLELGDSALYLCASSPGGAGTEAFFGQGTRLTVV.